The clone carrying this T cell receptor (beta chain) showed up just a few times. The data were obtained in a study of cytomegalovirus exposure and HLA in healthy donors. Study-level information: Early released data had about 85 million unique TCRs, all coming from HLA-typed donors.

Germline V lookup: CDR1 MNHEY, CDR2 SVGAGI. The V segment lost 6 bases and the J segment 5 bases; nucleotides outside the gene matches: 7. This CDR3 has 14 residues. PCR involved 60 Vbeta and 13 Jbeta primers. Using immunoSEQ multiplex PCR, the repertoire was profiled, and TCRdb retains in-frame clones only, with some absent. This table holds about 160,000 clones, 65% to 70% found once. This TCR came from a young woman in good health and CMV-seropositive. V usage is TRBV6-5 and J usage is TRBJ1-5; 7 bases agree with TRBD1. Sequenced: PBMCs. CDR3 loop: CASSLGTVDQPQHF. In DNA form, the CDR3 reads TGTGCCAGCAGCCTCGGGACAGTGGATCAGCCCCAGCATTTT.